This T cell receptor beta chain is from a study of blood T cell repertoires in COVID-19. Repertoires were generated with immunoSEQ multiplex PCR, while TCRdb's copy carries only in-frame clones and drops some. The table has some 200,000 clones, less than 90% seen once; the top ten hold under 7.5%. Per germline, CDR1 LGHDT and CDR2 YNNKEL (reference sequence). V was cut by 0 bases and J by 8 bases, with 15 bases left in between. The CDR3 has 15 amino acids. The gene calls are TRBV3-1 (or the pseudogene TRBV3-2) and TRBJ2-3, with D possibly being TRBD2 (6 bases). This receptor was identified in a woman between 40 and 50 years old with acute or convalescent COVID-19. Specimen: peripheral blood. The CDR3 nucleotides read TGTGCCAGCAGCCAAGATCCGCCTAGGGGAGGTACGCAGTATTTT. Protein product: CASSQDPPRGGTQYF.